The 8 T cell receptor beta chains given below trace back to one sample, sequenced in a study of regulatory T cells in long-lasting Graves disease. Investigators prepared the TCR beta libraries by applying iRepertoire HTBI primers and Arm-PCR of CDR3 regions. Using its own MiXCR run on the multiplex PCR reads, TCRdb lists one record per CDR3 protein. This sample has a few hundred thousand distinct CDR3 sequences; around 20% occur once, and the top ten carry approximately 15%. Time point of the sample: newly diagnosed GD, antithyroid drugs for less than 3 months. RNA from PBMCs was the source of the TCR library. The material sequenced was peripheral blood mononuclear cells (PBMCs), taken at new diagnosis, from a patient treated with antithyroid drugs. The receptors were sampled from a female donor with Graves disease.

This clonotype was recorded many times. The V gene is TRBV27, the J gene TRBJ2-7; 10 bases match TRBD1. This CDR3 spans 14 amino acids. After removal of 3 bases from V and 4 bases from J, the junction contained 3 bases not matched to a gene. CDR1 and CDR2 from the germline V gene are MNHEY and SMNVEV (reference sequence). CDR3 amino acids: CASSFGTGVYEQYF. DNA of the CDR3: TGTGCCAGCAGTTTTGGGACAGGGGTATACGAGCAGTACTTC.

This clonotype was counted ten times or more. The chain joins TRBV18 to TRBJ2-2; D tentatively reads TRBD1 or TRBD2 (5 bases each). The germline CDR1 and CDR2 sequences are KGHSH and LQKENI. V lost 2 bases to trimming and J lost 7 bases, with 8 bases between them. The CDR3 length is 13 residues. The CDR3 nucleotides are TGTGCCAGCTCACCAGGGGACGGCGGGGAGCTGTTTTTT. This encodes CASSPGDGGELFF.

This clonotype turned up a few times. The chain recombines TRBV19 with TRBJ2-6; D uncertain. V lost 1 base, J lost 2 bases, and 9 bases lay in between. Per the germline V gene, CDR1 is LNHDA and CDR2 is SQIVND (reference sequence). The CDR3 loop spans 16 amino acids. The CDR3 here is CASSIVPRPGANVLTF. Written as DNA, the CDR3 is TGTGCCAGTAGTATAGTTCCCAGGCCTGGGGCCAACGTCCTGACTTTC.

To note about this clonotype: This may be a read error: a much more frequent sequence differs by one nucleotide. The chain joins TRBV6-5 to TRBJ2-5; 7 nucleotides line up with TRBD2. The germline V gene encodes CDR1 MNHEY and CDR2 SVGAGI. This CDR3 has 16 residues. The V and J ends lost 2 bases and 2 bases, in that order; junction bases with no gene match: 8. In DNA, the CDR3 is TGTGCCAGCAGTTACGGAGCGGGATCAGCACAAGAGACCCAGTACTTC. This encodes CASSYGAGSAQETQYF.

The chain has TRBV5-5 and TRBJ1-1; no definite D call. The germline CDR1 and CDR2 sequences are SGHKS and YYEKEE (reference sequence). V lost 0 bases and J 4 bases, leaving 13 bases between the germline ends. The CDR3 sequence is 15 residues long. The CDR3 sequence: CASSLVRSPGTEAFF. In nucleotides, the CDR3 is TGTGCCAGCAGCTTGGTTAGAAGCCCGGGCACTGAAGCTTTCTTT.

This clonotype was counted a few times. The V and J genes are TRBV19 and TRBJ2-7, with 12 bases fitting TRBD1. The CDR3 length is 14 residues. Germline V gene data show CDR1 as LNHDA and CDR2 as SQIVND (reference sequence). V dropped 5 bases and J dropped 5; count of bases not matched to a gene: 4. The CDR3 reads CASSLGQGAHEQYF. DNA for the CDR3: TGTGCCAGTAGTTTGGGACAGGGGGCTCACGAGCAGTACTTC. The entire variable domain, with the rest obtained from reference TRBV19 and TRBJ2-7, is as follows: DGGITQSPKYLFRKEGQNVTLSCEQNLNHDAMYWYRQDPGQGLRLIYYSQIVNDFQKGDIAEGYSVSREKKESFPLTVTSAQKNPTAFYLCASSLGQGAHEQYFGPGTRLTVT.

The chain has TRBV10-3 and TRBJ1-2, with 8 bases lining up with TRBD1. V was clipped by 0 bases and J by 8 bases; unmatched bases: 5. The germline CDR1 and CDR2 sequences are ENHRY and SYGVKD. The CDR3 is made up of 14 amino acids. This CDR3 reads CAISESAGTGGYTF. The CDR3 nucleotides read TGTGCCATCAGTGAGTCGGCCGGGACAGGAGGCTACACCTTC.

This clonotype was recorded many times. The V gene is TRBV7-6, the J gene TRBJ2-3; D gene unclear. There are 15 residues in the CDR3. Trimming stripped 4 bases from V and 0 bases from J, with 11 bases between. CDR1 and CDR2 from the germline V gene are SGHVS and FNYEAQ. The CDR3 loop reads CASSSTQASTDTQYF. The CDR3 DNA reads TGTGCCAGCAGCTCCACTCAAGCTAGCACAGATACGCAGTATTTT.